This TCR beta chain appears in the sequencing data of a study of blood T cell repertoires in COVID-19. Looking at the study overall: Some COVID-19 samples were acute and others convalescent; all came from the United States, Italy and Spain. From T cells, B-cell-depleted T cells, or PBMCs came the material, which was cDNA or gDNA.

This clone showed up just a few times. This CDR3 region has 15 residues. V lost 4 bases and J 0 bases, leaving 13 bases between the germline ends. Germline V gives CDR1 MGHRA, CDR2 YSYEKL. Per the original data handling: Amplifying reference gene primers gave estimates of nucleated cell counts. TCRdb's table, derived via immunoSEQ multiplex PCR, lists solely in-frame clones and lacks some. The DNA was the basis for D and trimming; V, J and clone size are from that table. This table holds around 180,000 clones, about 85% found once. The chain has TRBV4-1 and TRBJ2-7; TRBD2 might be the D (5 bases). The receptor comes from an elderly woman with acute or convalescent COVID-19. Sequencing was done on a sample of peripheral blood. The CDR3 coding sequence is TGCGCCAGCAGCCCCGCAGGAGGCCGCTCCTACGAGCAGTACTTC. It specifies CASSPAGGRSYEQYF.